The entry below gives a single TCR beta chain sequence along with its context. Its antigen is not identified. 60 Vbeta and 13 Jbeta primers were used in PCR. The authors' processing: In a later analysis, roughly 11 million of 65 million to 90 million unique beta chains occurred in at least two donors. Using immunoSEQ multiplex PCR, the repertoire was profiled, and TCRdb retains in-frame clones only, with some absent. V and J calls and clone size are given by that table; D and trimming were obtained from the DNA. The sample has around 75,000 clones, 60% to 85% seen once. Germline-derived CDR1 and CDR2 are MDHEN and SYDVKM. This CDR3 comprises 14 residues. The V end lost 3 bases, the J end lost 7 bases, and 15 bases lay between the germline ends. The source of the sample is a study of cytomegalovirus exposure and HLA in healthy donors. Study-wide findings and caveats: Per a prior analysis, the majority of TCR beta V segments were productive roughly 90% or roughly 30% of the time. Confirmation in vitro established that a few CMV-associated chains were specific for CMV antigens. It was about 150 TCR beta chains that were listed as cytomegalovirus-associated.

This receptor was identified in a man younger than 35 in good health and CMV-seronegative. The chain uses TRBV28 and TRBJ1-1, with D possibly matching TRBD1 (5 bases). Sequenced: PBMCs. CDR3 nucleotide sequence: TGTGCCAGCAGTTTTCTGGGGCTTGTAAATGAAGCTTTCTTT. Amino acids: CASSFLGLVNEAFF.